The clone carrying this TCR beta chain was detected once. Using immunoSEQ multiplex PCR, the repertoire was profiled, and TCRdb retains in-frame clones only, with some absent. There are 55,000 to 70,000 clones in the sample; roughly 80% occur only once, and approximately 20% lies in the top ten. The data belong to a study of blood T cell repertoires in COVID-19. Study context: The cDNA or gDNA used as material had been derived from T cells, B-cell-depleted T cells, or PBMCs.

Germline values: CDR1 MDHEN, CDR2 SYDVKM. The CDR3 is made up of 15 amino acids. V shed 5 bases, J shed 8 bases, and the junction held 12 bases outside the gene matches. J is TRBJ2-1 and V is TRBV28; 7 nucleotides align to TRBD1. Sequences were obtained from peripheral blood. The clonotype originates from a human donor in a cohort sampled during active COVID-19. The DNA of the CDR3 is TGTGCCAGCAGTAACCCCAGTGGGCAGGGGGATGAGCAGTTCTTC. Protein product: CASSNPSGQGDEQFF.